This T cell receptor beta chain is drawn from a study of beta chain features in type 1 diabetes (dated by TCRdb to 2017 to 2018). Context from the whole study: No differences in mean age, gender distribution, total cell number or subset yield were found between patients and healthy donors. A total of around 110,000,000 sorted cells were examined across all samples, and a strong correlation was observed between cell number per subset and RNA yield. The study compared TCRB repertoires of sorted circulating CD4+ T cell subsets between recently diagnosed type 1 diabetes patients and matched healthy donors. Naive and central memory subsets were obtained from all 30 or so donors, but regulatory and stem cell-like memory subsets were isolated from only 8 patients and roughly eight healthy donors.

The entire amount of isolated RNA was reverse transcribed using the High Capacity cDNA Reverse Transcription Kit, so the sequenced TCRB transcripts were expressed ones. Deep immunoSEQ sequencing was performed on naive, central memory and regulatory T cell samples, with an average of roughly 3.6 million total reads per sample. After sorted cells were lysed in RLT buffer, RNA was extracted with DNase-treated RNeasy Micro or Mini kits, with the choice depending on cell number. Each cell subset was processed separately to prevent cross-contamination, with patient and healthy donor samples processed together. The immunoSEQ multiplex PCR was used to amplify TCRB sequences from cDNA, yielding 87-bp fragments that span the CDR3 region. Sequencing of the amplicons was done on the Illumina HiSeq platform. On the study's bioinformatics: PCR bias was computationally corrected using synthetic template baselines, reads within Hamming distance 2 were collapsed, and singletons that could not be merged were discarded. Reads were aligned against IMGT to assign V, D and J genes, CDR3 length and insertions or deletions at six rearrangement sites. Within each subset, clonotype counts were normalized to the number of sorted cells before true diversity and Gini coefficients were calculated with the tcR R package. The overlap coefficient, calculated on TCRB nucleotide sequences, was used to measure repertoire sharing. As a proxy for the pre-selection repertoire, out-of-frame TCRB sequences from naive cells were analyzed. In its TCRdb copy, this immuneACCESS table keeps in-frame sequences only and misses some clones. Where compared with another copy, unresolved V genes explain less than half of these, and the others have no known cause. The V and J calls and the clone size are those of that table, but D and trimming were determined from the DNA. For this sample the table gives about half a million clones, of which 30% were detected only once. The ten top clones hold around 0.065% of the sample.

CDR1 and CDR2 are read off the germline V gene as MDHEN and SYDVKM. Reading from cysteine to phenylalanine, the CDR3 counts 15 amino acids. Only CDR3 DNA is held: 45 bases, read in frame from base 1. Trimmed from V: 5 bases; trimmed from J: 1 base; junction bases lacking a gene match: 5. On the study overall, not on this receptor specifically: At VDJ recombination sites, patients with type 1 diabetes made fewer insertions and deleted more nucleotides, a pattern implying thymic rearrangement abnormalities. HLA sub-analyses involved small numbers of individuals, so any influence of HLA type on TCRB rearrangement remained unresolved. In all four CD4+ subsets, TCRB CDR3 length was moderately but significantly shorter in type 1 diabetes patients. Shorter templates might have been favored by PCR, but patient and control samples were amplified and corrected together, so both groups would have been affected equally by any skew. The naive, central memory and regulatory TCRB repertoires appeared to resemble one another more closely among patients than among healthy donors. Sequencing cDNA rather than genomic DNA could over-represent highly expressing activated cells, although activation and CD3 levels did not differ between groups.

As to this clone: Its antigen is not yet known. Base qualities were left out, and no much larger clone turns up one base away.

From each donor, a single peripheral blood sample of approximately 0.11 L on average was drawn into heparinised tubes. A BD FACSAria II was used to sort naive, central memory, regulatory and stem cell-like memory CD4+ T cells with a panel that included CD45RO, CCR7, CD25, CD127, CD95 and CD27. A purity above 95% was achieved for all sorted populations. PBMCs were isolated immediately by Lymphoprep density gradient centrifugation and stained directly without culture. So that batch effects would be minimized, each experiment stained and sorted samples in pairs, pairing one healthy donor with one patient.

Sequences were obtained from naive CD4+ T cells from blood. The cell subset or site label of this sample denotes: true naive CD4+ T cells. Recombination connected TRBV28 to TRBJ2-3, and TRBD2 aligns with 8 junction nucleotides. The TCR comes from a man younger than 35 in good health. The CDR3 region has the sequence CASSQAGAGTDTQYF. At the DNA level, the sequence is TGTGCCAGCAGTCAAGCGGGAGCGGGCACAGATACGCAGTATTTT.